The 20 T cell receptor beta chains below all came from one sample that was sequenced in a study of lung T cells in sarcoidosis with Löfgren's syndrome (TCRdb year 2017). These reads were obtained on an Illumina MiSeq. Using fastp at Q25 and MiXCR, TCRdb reprocessed the public reads and kept productive beta chains. Rows merge per CDR3 protein into single entries with the most common DNA and genes. For this sample the table gives around 2,900 distinct CDR3 sequences, of which around 25% were detected only once. The ten largest clonotypes hold approximately 12% of the sample. Material: CD4+ T cells from bronchoalveolar lavage. The receptors derive from a human donor with sarcoidosis (Löfgren's syndrome or another form), or a control subject (not recorded which).

Turning to this clonotype: A much bigger clone sits one base away, suggesting this may be a read error. The chain is built from TRBV20-1 and TRBJ2-1; the D is unclear. CDR1 is DFQATT, CDR2 SNEGSKA, per germline (reference sequence). The CDR3 loop spans 12 amino acids. The ends were cut back, 3 bases at V and 7 bases at J, with 10 bases in the middle. The CDR3 reads CSASESRNEQFF. CDR3 in DNA: TGCAGTGCTAGCGAGAGTAGGAATGAGCAGTTCTTC.

A note on this clonotype: One end of the junction does not line up with germline, which may come from a read error. The chain is built from TRBV20-1 and TRBJ2-3; D not certain. The J call may be in error: the DNA end matches TRBJ1-5 better. CDR1 and CDR2 (germline): DFQATT, SNEGSKA (reference sequence). The CDR3 runs to 13 residues. The CDR3 DNA is TGCGGTGCTAGCCAGCGTAGTACAGATACGCAGCATTTT. Amino acids: CGASQRSTDTQHF.

This clonotype qualifies as large. The J gene is TRBJ1-5, the V gene TRBV15; no definite D call. Germline CDR1 is LNHNV and CDR2 is YYDKDF (reference sequence). The V end was cut by 0 bases, the J end by 9 bases, with 12 bases between. The CDR3 contains 14 residues. The CDR3 DNA is TGTGCCACCAGCAGAGATCTGGGTAGCCGGCCCCAGCATTTT. Translated: CATSRDLGSRPQHF. The full variable domain, rest sourced from reference TRBV15 and TRBJ1-5, is DAMVIQNPRYQVTQFGKPVTLSCSQTLNHNVMYWYQQKSSQAPKLLFHYYDKDFNNEADTPDNFQSRRPNTSFCFLDIRSPGLGDTAMYLCATSRDLGSRPQHFGDGTRLSIL.

In this sample, this clonotype is large. The genes are TRBV20-1 and TRBJ1-2, with D tentatively TRBD1 (5 bases). With 5 bases removed from V and 6 bases from J, the gap between germline ends came to 22 bases. The CDR3 extends over 15 amino acids. Germline assignment: CDR1 DFQATT and CDR2 SNEGSKA (reference sequence). CDR3 in DNA: TGCAGTGCTGGGACCCTACCCGGAGGTGTCGATGGCTACACCTTC. It is translated as CSAGTLPGGVDGYTF.

Judged by abundance, this clonotype is medium-sized (0.01 to 0.1%). The chain recombines TRBV18 with TRBJ1-3, with a weak D call TRBD1 (5 bases). Germline V gives CDR1 KGHSH, CDR2 LQKENI. V dropped 4 bases and J dropped 2 bases, with 15 bases sitting between them. This CDR3 contains 16 residues. The CDR3 sequence: CASSQSGTRAGNTIYF. The CDR3 nucleotides are TGTGCCAGCTCACAGTCCGGGACTAGGGCTGGAAACACCATATATTTT.

This clonotype is medium-sized. The chain recombines TRBV20-1 with TRBJ2-5; no clear D gene. Trimming removed 6 bases from V and 2 bases from J, with 4 bases in between. This CDR3 comprises 10 residues. Looked up from germline, CDR1 is DFQATT and CDR2 is SNEGSKA (reference sequence). This CDR3 reads CSARQETQYF. In nucleotides, the CDR3 is TGCAGTGCCCGGCAAGAGACCCAGTACTTC.

This clonotype occurred a few times. V is TRBV2 and J is TRBJ2-5; TRBD2 might be the D (6 bases). Germline V gives CDR1 SNHLY, CDR2 FYNNEI. The V end was cut by 4 bases, the J end by 4 bases, with 13 bases between. This CDR3 is 14 amino acids long. CDR3 region: CASSGSGGRETQYF. The CDR3 DNA follows: TGTGCCAGCAGTGGATCTGGGGGGAGAGAGACCCAGTACTTC.

In its sample, this clonotype was seen once. This may arise from a read error, as a much more abundant clone is one base away. The chain combines TRBV2 with TRBJ1-4; the D gene is possibly TRBD1 (5 bases). CDR1 and CDR2 from the germline V gene are SNHLY and FYNNEI. CDR3 size: 15 residues. The CDR3 reads CAGSFTRVSSEKLFF. The CDR3 region has the DNA TGTGCCGGCAGTTTTACCAGGGTATCGAGTGAAAAACTGTTTTTT.

This clonotype was seen at least ten times. The chain combines TRBV7-9 with TRBJ2-1; 9 positions match TRBD2. With V trimmed by 3 bases and J by 5 bases, 5 bases remained unmatched. CDR1 is SEHNR and CDR2 is FQNEAQ in the germline V gene (reference sequence). The CDR3 loop spans 15 amino acids. Here the CDR3 reads CASSLGSGGNNEQFF. The CDR3 DNA follows: TGTGCCAGCAGCTTGGGTAGCGGGGGTAACAATGAGCAGTTCTTC.

To note about this clonotype: A much larger clone sits a single nucleotide away, making a read error possible. V usage is TRBV3-1 and J usage is TRBJ1-1; D perhaps matches TRBD1 (5 bases). CDR3 size: 13 residues. Trimming took 2 bases from V and 10 from J, leaving 14 bases between them. CDR1 is LGHDT, CDR2 YNNKEL, per germline (reference sequence). CDR3 nucleotides: TGTGCCAGCAGCCAAAGAGGGACGTATGGAGCTTTCTTT. Translated, it gives CASSQRGTYGAFF.

This clonotype was seen at least ten times. The gene calls are TRBV24-1 and TRBJ2-1; D gene uncertain. V gave up 5 bases and J gave up 10 bases, with 8 bases separating them. The CDR3 totals 11 residues. Germline assignment: CDR1 KGHDR and CDR2 SFDVKD. Here the CDR3 DNA reads TGTGCCACCAGTGCTCCCAGAGAGCAGTTCTTC. This translates into CATSAPREQFF.

In the case of this clonotype: Mismatch with germline at one junction end may stem from a read error. The chain combines TRBV2 with TRBJ2-5, with D possibly TRBD2 on 5 matching bases. Per the germline V gene, CDR1 is SNHLY and CDR2 is FYNNEI. This CDR3 is 13 amino acids long. The CDR3 is CVSSVEGRGTQYF. The CDR3, as DNA: TGTGTCAGCAGCGTCGAGGGTCGGGGGACCCAGTACTTC.

Concerning this clonotype: The junction and the germline gene differ at one end; a read error may be behind it. The V call is TRBV27, the J call TRBJ2-5; D remains ambiguous. Germline-derived CDR1 and CDR2 are MNHEY and SMNVEV (reference sequence). The CDR3 length is 12 residues. Here the CDR3 DNA reads TGTGCCATCAGTTTAGATCAGGAGACCCAGTACTTC. It codes for CAISLDQETQYF.

This CDR3 is CSARAPGQGLNEQFF. In DNA form, the CDR3 reads TGCAGTGCTAGGGCACCGGGACAGGGTCTCAATGAGCAGTTCTTC. V is TRBV20-1 and J is TRBJ2-1; 9 bases fit TRBD1. The length of the CDR3 is 15 residues. The V gene end was trimmed by 3 bases and the J gene end by 6 bases; junction bases not matched to a gene: 9. Germline CDR1 DFQATT, CDR2 SNEGSKA (reference sequence).

This clonotype is large by share. The chain couples TRBV6-1 to TRBJ2-1; TRBD1 agrees at 9 bases. The CDR3 has 15 amino acids. V gave up 6 bases and J gave up 2 bases; unmatched junction bases: 5. Looked up from germline, CDR1 is MNHNS and CDR2 is SASEGT. The CDR3 nucleotides are TGTGCCAGCAGACGGGACAGGGCTACCTACAATGAGCAGTTCTTC. Protein sequence: CASRRDRATYNEQFF.

This clonotype showed up many times. The gene calls are TRBV18 and TRBJ2-5; possibly TRBD2 for D (6 bases). CDR3 length: 16 amino acids. In germline, CDR1 is KGHSH, CDR2 LQKENI. V lost 3 bases, J lost 4 bases, and 18 bases lay in between. CDR3 loop: CASSPGGLSLGETQYF. The CDR3 bases are TGTGCCAGCTCACCCGGGGGACTGAGTTTGGGAGAGACCCAGTACTTC.

Concerning this clonotype: A read error may produce the germline difference seen at one junction end. The chain recombines TRBV7-9 with TRBJ2-1; perhaps TRBD1 as D (6 bases). Germline V lookup: CDR1 SEHNR, CDR2 FQNEAQ (reference sequence). This CDR3 is built from 15 residues. The CDR3 loop is CASSLGKGGINEQSF. The CDR3, as DNA: TGTGCCAGCAGCTTAGGGAAAGGGGGTATCAATGAGCAGTCCTTC.

Comment on this clonotype: At one end the junction does not follow the germline gene, possibly because of a read error. The chain combines TRBV2 with TRBJ1-1; D possibly corresponds to TRBD1 (6 bases). The CDR3 has 14 residues. Germline V CDR1 and CDR2: SNHLY, FYNNEI. The CDR3 region is CACSGNTGSTEAFF. The CDR3 DNA is TGTGCCTGCAGTGGTAATACAGGGAGTACTGAAGCTTTCTTT.

This clonotype is deemed medium-sized. Its ends do not fully match the called genes, so a read error is possible. V usage is TRBV7-7 and J usage is TRBJ2-3; 9 nucleotides line up with TRBD1. This CDR3 comprises 14 residues. Germline lookup yields CDR1 SSHAT and CDR2 FNYEAQ (reference sequence). The CDR3 sequence: CASSMTGGKDTQYF. In DNA form, the CDR3 reads TGTGCTAGCAGCATGACAGGGGGTAAAGATACGCAGTATTTT.

Within the sample, this clonotype is medium-sized. The chain recombines TRBV2 with TRBJ2-5; unclear D gene. V lost 2 bases, J lost 4 bases, and 11 bases lay in between. The CDR3 totals 14 residues. CDR1 and CDR2 (germline): SNHLY, FYNNEI. The CDR3 loop is CASSELGLGETQYF. Here the CDR3 DNA reads TGTGCCAGCAGTGAACTGGGCTTGGGAGAGACCCAGTACTTC.